These 19 T cell receptor beta chains originate from one sample sequenced in a study of cytomegalovirus exposure and HLA in healthy donors. PCR employed 60 Vbeta and 13 Jbeta primers. Some clones are missing from TCRdb's copy, which holds only in-frame ones; the method was immunoSEQ multiplex PCR. This table holds over 200,000 clones, more than 85% found once. The sample consisted of PBMCs. Receptors originate from a woman under 30 in good health and CMV-seronegative.

The CDR3 DNA reads as TGTGCCAGCAGCTTTCGACAGGGGGCAGCCTACGAGCAGTACTTC. Translation: CASSFRQGAAYEQYF. The chain links TRBV7-2 to TRBJ2-7, with 10 nucleotides matching TRBD1. Germline V gene lookup returns CDR1 SGHTA and CDR2 FQGNSA. Trimming cost V 3 bases and J 2 bases; bases outside gene matches: 4. The CDR3 runs to 15 residues.

The chain combines TRBV5-4 with TRBJ2-7, with 10 bases fitting TRBD1. CDR1 is SGHNT and CDR2 is YYREEE in the germline V gene (reference sequence). The CDR3 loop spans 12 amino acids. The trim removed 3 bases at V and 6 bases at J, leaving 0 bases unmatched. The CDR3 bases are TGTGCCAGCAGCTGGACAGGGGGCGAGCAGTACTTC. This gives the protein CASSWTGGEQYF.

In its sample, this clone was seen a few times. J is TRBJ2-5 and V is TRBV4-1; D is undetermined. With the DNA end fitting TRBJ2-7 better, the J assignment may be wrong. The CDR3 consists of 14 residues. Germline V gene lookup returns CDR1 MGHRA and CDR2 YSYEKL. This CDR3 reads CASSQAPSTYEQYF. The CDR3 DNA follows: TGCGCCAGCAGCCAAGCCCCTTCAACCTACGAGCAGTACTTC.

The V gene is TRBV5-4, the J gene TRBJ2-7; 14 nucleotides match TRBD2. The CDR3 runs to 16 residues. The germline CDR1 and CDR2 sequences are SGHNT and YYREEE (reference sequence). V lost 3 bases, J lost 4 bases, and 6 bases stayed unmatched. CDR3 in amino acids: CASSSRTSGGWYEQYF. The DNA for the CDR3 is TGTGCCAGCAGCTCGAGGACTAGCGGGGGGTGGTACGAGCAGTACTTC. Combining the CDR3 with reference TRBV5-4 and TRBJ2-7 gives the whole variable domain ETGVTQSPTHLIKTRGQQVTLRCSSQSGHNTVSWYQQALGQGPQFIFQYYREEENGRGNFPPRFSGLQFPNYSSELNVNALELDDSALYLCASSSRTSGGWYEQYFGPGTRLTVT.

In nucleotides, the CDR3 is TGTGCCAGCAGCCCCCCGGGGACTGAAGCTTTCTTT. Translating gives CASSPPGTEAFF. The chain uses TRBV9 and TRBJ1-1; D is unresolved. The germline V gene has CDR1 SGDLS and CDR2 YYNGEE. V lost 4 bases and J 5 bases, leaving 9 bases between the germline ends. The CDR3 runs to 12 residues.

This clone was counted a few times. The CDR3, as DNA: TGTGCCAGCAGCTTAACCCTCGGCAGGGGCATTGAGAAACTGTTTTTT. It encodes CASSLTLGRGIEKLFF. This rearrangement joins TRBV11-3 to TRBJ1-4; D may be TRBD1 (6 bases). CDR1 is SGHNT and CDR2 is YENEEA in the germline V gene. The CDR3 is made up of 16 amino acids. V was cut by 2 bases and J by 11 bases, with 21 bases left in between.

This rearrangement joins TRBV7-8 to TRBJ1-2, with 7 bases identical to TRBD1. Germline CDR1 is SGHVS and CDR2 is FQNEAQ. CDR3 size: 15 residues. Trimming removed 2 bases from V and 1 base from J; junction bases left unmatched: 4. The CDR3 bases are TGTGCCAGCAGCTTATCGGCAGGGGGTAACTATGGCTACACCTTC. It translates to CASSLSAGGNYGYTF.

This chain connects TRBV5-5 to TRBJ1-6, with TRBD1 as a possible D gene (5 bases). The germline V gene has CDR1 SGHKS and CDR2 YYEKEE (reference sequence). The V end lost 3 bases, the J end lost 3 bases, and 13 bases lay between the germline ends. The CDR3 length is 16 residues. The CDR3 region is CASSSGQGNYNSPLHF. As DNA, the CDR3 is TGTGCCAGCAGCTCCGGGCAGGGCAACTATAATTCACCCCTCCACTTT.

V usage is TRBV1 and J usage is TRBJ2-3; TRBD1, the D gene given by the table, was not confirmed from the DNA. TRBV1 is marked as a pseudogene. The CDR3 is 20 amino acids. Written as DNA, the CDR3 is TGCACCAGCAGCCTAGCCGGGACAGGGGCGCCTCGCCTCCTCCCAGATACGCAGTATTTT. Translation: CTSSLAGTGAPRLLPDTQYF.

J is TRBJ1-2 and V is TRBV2; 8 bases are shared with TRBD1. The CDR3 spans 16 residues. With V trimmed by 2 bases and J by 7 bases, 12 bases remained unmatched. The germline V gene has CDR1 SNHLY and CDR2 FYNNEI. As DNA, the CDR3 is TGTGCCAGCAGTGAACAGGGGGCCTCCCAGTTTTGTGGCTACACCTTC. This sequence encodes CASSEQGASQFCGYTF.

The chain links TRBV6-1 to TRBJ1-1; no reliable D call. The CDR3 consists of 17 residues. Trimming pared 3 bases from V and 1 base from J, leaving 18 bases between. Germline V gives CDR1 MNHNS, CDR2 SASEGT. CDR3 DNA sequence: TGTGCCAGCAGTGACGTGGGGAGGCGAAGTAAGAACACTGAAGCTTTCTTT. Protein product: CASSDVGRRSKNTEAFF.

The J gene is TRBJ2-5, the V gene TRBV18, with 7 bases lining up with TRBD2. V trimming: 4 bases; J trimming: 2 bases; junction bases outside the gene matches: 13. In germline, CDR1 is KGHSH, CDR2 LQKENI. The CDR3 contains 17 residues. CDR3 protein: CASSLRSGGTAQETQYF. The CDR3 region has the DNA TGTGCCAGCTCACTTCGGTCGGGAGGCACCGCTCAAGAGACCCAGTACTTC.

The CDR3 sequence is CASSRGGSGRDEQFF. The DNA of the CDR3 is TGTGCCAGCAGTCGGGGGGGTAGCGGCAGGGATGAGCAGTTCTTC. The chain is built from TRBV6-4 and TRBJ2-1, with 8 positions matching TRBD2. Trimming cost V 5 bases and J 8 bases; bases outside gene matches: 11. From germline, CDR1 is MRHNA and CDR2 SNTAGT. This CDR3 is 15 amino acids long.

The sample holds one count of this clone. The V and J genes are TRBV7-8 and TRBJ1-1; possible D gene TRBD1, 5 bases. The V and J ends lost 0 bases and 7 bases respectively, with 9 bases between them. The CDR3 extends over 13 amino acids. Per germline, CDR1 SGHVS and CDR2 FQNEAQ. CDR3 region: CASSLAGQDEAFF. Here the CDR3 DNA reads TGTGCCAGCAGCTTAGCGGGGCAGGATGAAGCTTTCTTT.

This clone appeared once. The chain is built from TRBV5-4 and TRBJ2-3; TRBD2 aligns across 9 bases. Germline values: CDR1 SGHNT, CDR2 YYREEE (reference sequence). The CDR3 loop spans 15 amino acids. The V and J ends lost 4 bases and 7 bases, in that order; junction bases with no gene match: 10. The CDR3 reads CASSIGEREVYTQYF. Here the CDR3 DNA reads TGTGCCAGCAGCATCGGGGAGCGGGAGGTTTATACGCAGTATTTT.

This clone appeared a single time. The chain joins TRBV7-2 to TRBJ1-3; TRBD1 matches 9 bases. Per the germline V gene, CDR1 is SGHTA and CDR2 is FQGNSA. V shed 5 bases and J 2 bases; nucleotides not matched to a gene: 7. The CDR3 is made up of 16 amino acids. The CDR3 DNA is TGTGCCAGCAGCGCACAGGGGGCAACAACTGGAAACACCATATATTTT. Its translation is CASSAQGATTGNTIYF.

V and J are TRBV14 and TRBJ2-5, with TRBD1 as a possible D gene (5 bases). Trimming took off 4 bases at V and 1 base at J, with 7 bases between the two ends. This CDR3 has 13 residues. Germline loops: CDR1 SGHDN, CDR2 FVKESK. The CDR3: CASSRQIQETQYF. DNA of the CDR3: TGTGCCAGCAGCCGACAGATCCAAGAGACCCAGTACTTC.

This clone was picked up one time. The rearrangement joins TRBV30 to TRBJ1-5; TRBD1 agrees at 8 bases. The ends lost 5 bases at V and 5 bases at J; junction bases unmatched: 5. Germline CDR1 GTSNPN, CDR2 SVGIG (reference sequence). The CDR3 consists of 13 residues. CDR3 loop: CAWERQGYQPQHF. CDR3 nucleotides: TGTGCCTGGGAACGACAGGGGTATCAGCCCCAGCATTTT.

The chain uses TRBV6-4 and TRBJ2-1; the match to TRBD1 covers 10 bases. There are 15 residues in the CDR3. The germline V gene encodes CDR1 MRHNA and CDR2 SNTAGT. The V gene end was trimmed by 1 base and the J gene end by 6 bases; junction bases not matched to a gene: 3. Here the CDR3 reads CASSDLTGGSNEQFF. DNA for the CDR3: TGTGCCAGCAGTGACTTGACAGGGGGCTCCAATGAGCAGTTCTTC.